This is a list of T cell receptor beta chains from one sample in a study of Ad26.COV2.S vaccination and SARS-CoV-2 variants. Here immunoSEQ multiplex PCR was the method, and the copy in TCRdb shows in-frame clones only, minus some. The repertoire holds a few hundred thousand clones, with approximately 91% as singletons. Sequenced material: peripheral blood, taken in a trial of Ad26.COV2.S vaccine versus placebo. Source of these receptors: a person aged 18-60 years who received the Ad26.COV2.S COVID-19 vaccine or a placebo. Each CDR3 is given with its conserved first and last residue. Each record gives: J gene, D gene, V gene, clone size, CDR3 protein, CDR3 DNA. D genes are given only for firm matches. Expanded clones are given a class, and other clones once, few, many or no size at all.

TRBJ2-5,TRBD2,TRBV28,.,CASTGTSGSGETQYF,TGTGCCAGCACCGGGACTAGCGGGAGTGGGGAGACCCAGTACTTC
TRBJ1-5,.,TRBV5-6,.,CASSRSLTSNQPQHF,TGTGCCAGCAGTCGGAGTCTCACTAGCAATCAGCCCCAGCATTTT
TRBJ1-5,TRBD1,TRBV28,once,CASSTGGSQPQHF,TGTGCCAGCAGTACAGGGGGCAGTCAGCCCCAGCATTTT
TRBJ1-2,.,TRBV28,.,CASSPRWGNGYTF,TGTGCCAGCAGTCCCCGGTGGGGGAATGGCTACACCTTC
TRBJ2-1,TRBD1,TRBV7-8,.,CASSLDRGYRGTDEQFF,TGTGCCAGCAGCTTAGATCGAGGTTACAGGGGCACGGATGAGCAGTTCTTC
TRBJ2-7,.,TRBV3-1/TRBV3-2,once,CASSPSGVGRAEQYF,TGTGCCAGCAGCCCATCCGGGGTTGGTAGGGCAGAGCAGTACTTC
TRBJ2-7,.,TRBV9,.,CASSYRAGLSYEQYF,TGTGCCAGCAGCTACCGGGCAGGGCTCTCCTACGAGCAGTACTTC
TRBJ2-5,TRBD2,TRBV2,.,CASGGLAGGPGETQYF,TGTGCCAGCGGGGGACTAGCGGGAGGGCCGGGAGAGACCCAGTACTTC
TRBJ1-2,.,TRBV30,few,CAWSPSGTFQQWNYGYTF,TGTGCCTGGAGTCCATCAGGGACATTCCAGCAATGGAACTATGGCTACACCTTC
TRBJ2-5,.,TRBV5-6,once,CASTPALGSRETQYF,TGTGCCAGCACCCCTGCCTTGGGGAGTCGAGAGACCCAGTACTTC
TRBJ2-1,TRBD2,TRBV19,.,CASSITASGRGGDEQFF,TGTGCCAGTAGTATAACGGCTAGCGGGAGGGGAGGGGATGAGCAGTTCTTC
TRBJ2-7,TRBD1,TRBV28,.,CASRRPGQGSPEQYF,TGTGCCAGCAGGAGACCGGGACAGGGATCCCCCGAGCAGTACTTC
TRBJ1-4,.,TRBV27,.,CASSFPNEKLFF,TGTGCCAGCAGTTTTCCTAATGAAAAACTGTTTTTT
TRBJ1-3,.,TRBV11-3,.,CASSLGPLSSGNTIYF,TGTGCCAGCAGCCTGGGCCCGCTTAGCTCTGGAAACACCATATATTTT
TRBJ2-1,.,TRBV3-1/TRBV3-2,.,CASSPGSGYNEQFF,TGTGCCAGCAGCCCCGGCAGCGGATACAATGAGCAGTTCTTC
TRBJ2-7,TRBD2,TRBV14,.,CASSQELGGYGQYF,TGTGCCAGCAGCCAAGAATTGGGAGGGTATGGGCAGTACTTC
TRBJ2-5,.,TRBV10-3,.,CATGAVMRAEFSETQYF,TGTGCCACAGGGGCGGTAATGAGGGCGGAATTTAGTGAGACCCAGTACTTC
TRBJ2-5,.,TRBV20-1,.,CSASQGETQYF,TGCAGTGCTAGTCAGGGGGAGACCCAGTACTTC
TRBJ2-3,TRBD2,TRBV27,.,CASSSLEAGGFTDTQYF,TGTGCCAGCAGTTCCCTTGAAGCGGGAGGTTTCACAGATACGCAGTATTTT